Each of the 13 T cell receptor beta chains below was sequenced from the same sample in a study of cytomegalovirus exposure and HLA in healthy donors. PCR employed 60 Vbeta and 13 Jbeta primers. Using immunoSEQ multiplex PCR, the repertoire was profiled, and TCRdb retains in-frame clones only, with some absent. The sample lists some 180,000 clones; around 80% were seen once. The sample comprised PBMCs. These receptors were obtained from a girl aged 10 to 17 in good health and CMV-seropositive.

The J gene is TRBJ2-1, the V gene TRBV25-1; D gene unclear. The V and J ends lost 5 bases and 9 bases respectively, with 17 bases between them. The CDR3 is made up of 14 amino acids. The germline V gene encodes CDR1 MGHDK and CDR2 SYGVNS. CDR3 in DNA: TGTGCCAGCAGTCCATTACTCCTAGTATCTGAGCAGTTCTTC. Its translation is CASSPLLLVSEQFF.

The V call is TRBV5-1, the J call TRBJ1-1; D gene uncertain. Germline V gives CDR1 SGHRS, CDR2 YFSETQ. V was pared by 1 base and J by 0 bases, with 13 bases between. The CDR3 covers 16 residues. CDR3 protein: CASSLWSEHLNTEAFF. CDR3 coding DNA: TGCGCCAGCAGCTTGTGGTCGGAGCATCTGAACACTGAAGCTTTCTTT.

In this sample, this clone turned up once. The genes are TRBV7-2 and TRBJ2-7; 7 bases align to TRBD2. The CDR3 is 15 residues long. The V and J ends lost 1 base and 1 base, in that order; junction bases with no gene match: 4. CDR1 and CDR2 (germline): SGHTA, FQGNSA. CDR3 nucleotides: TGTGCCAGCAGCTTAGGTAGCGGGCTGTCCTACGAGCAGTACTTC. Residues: CASSLGSGLSYEQYF.

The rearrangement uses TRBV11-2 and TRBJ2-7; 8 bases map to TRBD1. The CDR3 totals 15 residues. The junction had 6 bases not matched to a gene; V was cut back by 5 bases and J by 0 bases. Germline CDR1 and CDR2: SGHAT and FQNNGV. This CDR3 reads CASSQRQGLSYEQYF. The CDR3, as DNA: TGTGCCAGCAGCCAAAGACAGGGGCTCTCCTACGAGCAGTACTTC.

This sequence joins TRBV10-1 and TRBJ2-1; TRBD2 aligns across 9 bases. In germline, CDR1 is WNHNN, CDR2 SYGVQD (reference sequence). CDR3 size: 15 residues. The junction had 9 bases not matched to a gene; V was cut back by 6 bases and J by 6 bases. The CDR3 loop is CASSEALAGPNEQFF. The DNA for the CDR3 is TGCGCCAGCAGCGAGGCCCTAGCGGGACCCAATGAGCAGTTCTTC.

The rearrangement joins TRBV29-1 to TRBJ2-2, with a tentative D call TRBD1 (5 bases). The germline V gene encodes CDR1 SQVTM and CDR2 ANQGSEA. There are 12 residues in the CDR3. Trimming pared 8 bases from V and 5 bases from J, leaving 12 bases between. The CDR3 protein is CSFSGSTGELFF. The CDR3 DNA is TGCAGCTTTTCAGGGTCGACCGGGGAGCTGTTTTTT.

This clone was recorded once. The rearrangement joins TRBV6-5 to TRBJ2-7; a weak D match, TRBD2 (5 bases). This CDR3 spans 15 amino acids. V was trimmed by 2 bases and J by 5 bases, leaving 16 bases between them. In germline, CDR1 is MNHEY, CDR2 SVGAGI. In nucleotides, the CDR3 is TGTGCCAGCAGTTACATCCGGACGGGGTCGAACGAGCAGTACTTC. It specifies CASSYIRTGSNEQYF.

The CDR3 region is CASAPRLTSTSGATGELFF. DNA for the CDR3: TGTGCCAGCGCCCCCCGTCTGACGTCGACTAGCGGAGCGACCGGGGAGCTGTTTTTT. The chain has TRBV27 and TRBJ2-2, with TRBD2 matching over 9 bases. CDR1 is MNHEY, CDR2 SMNVEV, per germline (reference sequence). Trimming cost V 8 bases and J 5 bases; bases outside gene matches: 21. This CDR3 is built from 19 residues.

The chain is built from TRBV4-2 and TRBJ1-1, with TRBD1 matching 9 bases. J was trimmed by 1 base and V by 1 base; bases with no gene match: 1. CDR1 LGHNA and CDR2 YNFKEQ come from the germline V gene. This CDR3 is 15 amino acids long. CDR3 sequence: CASSQGGQGNTEAFF. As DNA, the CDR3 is TGTGCCAGCAGCCAAGGGGGACAGGGGAACACTGAAGCTTTCTTT.

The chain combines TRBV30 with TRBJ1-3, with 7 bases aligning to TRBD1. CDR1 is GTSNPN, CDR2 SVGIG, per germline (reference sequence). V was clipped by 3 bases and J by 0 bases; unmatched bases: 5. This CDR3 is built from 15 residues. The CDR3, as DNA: TGTGCCTGGAGCTCGGACAGGAGCTCTGGAAACACCATATATTTT. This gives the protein CAWSSDRSSGNTIYF.

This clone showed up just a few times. CDR3 amino acids: CASSPSYTSGEETQYF. The CDR3 nucleotides read TGTGCCAGCAGCCCCTCCTACACTAGCGGGGAAGAGACCCAGTACTTC. The J gene is TRBJ2-5, the V gene TRBV11-2; TRBD2 agrees at 10 bases. After removal of 5 bases from V and 3 bases from J, the junction contained 9 bases not matched to a gene. From germline, CDR1 is SGHAT and CDR2 FQNNGV. This CDR3 is 16 amino acids long.

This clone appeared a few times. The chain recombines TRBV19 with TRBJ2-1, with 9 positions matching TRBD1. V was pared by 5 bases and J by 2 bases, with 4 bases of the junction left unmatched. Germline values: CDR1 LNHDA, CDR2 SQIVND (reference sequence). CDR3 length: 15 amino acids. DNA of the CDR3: TGTGCCAGTAGTCCAACAGGGGGCGCCTACAATGAGCAGTTCTTC. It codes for CASSPTGGAYNEQFF.

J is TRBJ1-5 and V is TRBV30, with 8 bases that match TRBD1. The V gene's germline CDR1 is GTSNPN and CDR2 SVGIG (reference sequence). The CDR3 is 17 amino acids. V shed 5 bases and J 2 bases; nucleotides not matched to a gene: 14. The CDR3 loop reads CAWGRDRGTHGNQPQHF. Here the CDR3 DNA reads TGTGCCTGGGGCCGCGACAGGGGAACGCATGGCAATCAGCCCCAGCATTTT.